This TCR beta chain was captured by sequencing in a study of T cell changes during pregnancy in multiple sclerosis. Method: immunoSEQ multiplex PCR; TCRdb's copy keeps in-frame clones and lacks some. Counted here are tens of thousands of clones, around 90% occurring once; the ten biggest clones make up less than 0.6%. The sample was CD4+ T cells from peripheral blood mononuclear cells, taken in the second trimester of pregnancy. This clonotype was sampled from a female donor with multiple sclerosis, enrolled in a pregnancy study.

The CDR3 DNA sequence: TGTGCCAGCATCTCCTCTAGCGGGAGAACCGGGGAGCTGTTTTTT. It is translated as CASISSSGRTGELFF. This rearrangement joins TRBV6-1 to TRBJ2-2; TRBD2 matches 10 bases. V lost 7 bases and J lost 5; bases outside the gene matches: 7. Looked up from germline, CDR1 is MNHNS and CDR2 is SASEGT. This CDR3 is 15 amino acids long.